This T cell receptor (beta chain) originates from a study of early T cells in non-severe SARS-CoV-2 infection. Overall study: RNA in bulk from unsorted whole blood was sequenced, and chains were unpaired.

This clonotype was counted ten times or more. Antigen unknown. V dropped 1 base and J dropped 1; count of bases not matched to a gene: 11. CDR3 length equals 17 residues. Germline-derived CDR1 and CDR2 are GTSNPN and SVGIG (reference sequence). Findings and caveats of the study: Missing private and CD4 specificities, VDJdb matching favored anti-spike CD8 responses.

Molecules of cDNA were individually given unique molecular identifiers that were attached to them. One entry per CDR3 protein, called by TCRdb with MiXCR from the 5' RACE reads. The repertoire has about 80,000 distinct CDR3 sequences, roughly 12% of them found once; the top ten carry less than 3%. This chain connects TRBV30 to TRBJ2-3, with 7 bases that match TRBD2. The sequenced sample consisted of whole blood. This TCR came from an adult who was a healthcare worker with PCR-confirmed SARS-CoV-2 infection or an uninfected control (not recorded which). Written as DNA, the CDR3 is TGTGCCTGGAGTGGCCAATTTCGGGCGGGGGGCACAGATACGCAGTATTTT. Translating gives CAWSGQFRAGGTDTQYF.